The 2 T cell receptor beta chains listed next were all sequenced from one sample in a study of cytomegalovirus exposure and HLA in healthy donors. The PCR contained 60 Vbeta and 13 Jbeta primers. Assay used: immunoSEQ multiplex PCR; TCRdb lists only in-frame clones, some missing. The table lists some 180,000 clones, with approximately 6.5% in the top ten. Sequenced sample: PBMCs. Receptors originate from a man aged 25 to 40 in good health and CMV-seronegative.

This chain joins TRBV9 and TRBJ1-2; 12 nucleotides agree with TRBD1. CDR1 is SGDLS and CDR2 is YYNGEE in the germline V gene. The CDR3 covers 15 residues. The V segment lost 0 bases and the J segment 7 bases; nucleotides outside the gene matches: 4. CDR3 bases: TGTGCCAGCAGCGTAGCTGGGACAGGGGGCTTTGGCTACACCTTC. This sequence encodes CASSVAGTGGFGYTF. The full variable domain, in which reference TRBV9 and TRBJ1-2 provide the parts outside the CDR3, is DSGVTQTPKHLITATGQRVTLRCSPRSGDLSVYWYQQSLDQGLQFLIQYYNGEERAKGNILERFSAQQFPDLHSELNLSSLELGDSALYFCASSVAGTGGFGYTFGSGTRLTVV.

The CDR3 DNA reads TGTGCCAGCACCCCGTACGGGGACATCTGGACTCTTCGCAATCAGCCCCAGCATTTT. Protein sequence: CASTPYGDIWTLRNQPQHF. The rearrangement links TRBV7-2 to TRBJ1-5; a weak D match, TRBD1 (6 bases). Trimming removed 7 bases at V and 2 bases at J, with 27 bases between. The CDR3 spans 19 residues. Germline CDR1 is SGHTA and CDR2 is FQGNSA.